The 8 T cell receptor beta chains below all came from one sample that was sequenced in a study of OX40 agonist ivuxolimab in advanced cancers. Only in-frame clones appear in the TCRdb table, and some are missing; sequencing was by immunoSEQ multiplex PCR. Here the sample spans approximately 68,000 clones, around 83% being singletons. Specimen: CD4+ or CD8+ T cells sorted from blood, collected in a trial of the OX40 agonist ivuxolimab. The origin of the receptors is an adult with an advanced solid tumor such as melanoma, head and neck, liver or kidney cancer.

The chain recombines TRBV27 with TRBJ1-4; the D gene is possibly TRBD1 (5 bases). Germline loops: CDR1 MNHEY, CDR2 SMNVEV (reference sequence). Trimming took off 5 bases at V and 3 bases at J, with 10 bases between the two ends. This CDR3 has 14 amino acids. CDR3 region: CASSGAAANEKLFF. In nucleotides, the CDR3 is TGTGCCAGCAGTGGGGCAGCGGCTAATGAAAAACTGTTTTTT.

This chain joins TRBV30 and TRBJ2-1; no clear D gene. Between the trimmed V and J ends, which lost 0 bases and 6 bases, there was a span of 9 bases. The germline V gene encodes CDR1 GTSNPN and CDR2 SVGIG (reference sequence). This CDR3 region has 13 residues. This CDR3 is CAWSVGQPNEQFF. CDR3 nucleotide sequence: TGTGCCTGGAGTGTTGGGCAGCCCAATGAGCAGTTCTTC.

This chain links TRBV5-1 with TRBJ1-1; no reliable D call. Trimming stripped 0 bases from V and 4 bases from J, with 13 bases between. Germline loops: CDR1 SGHRS, CDR2 YFSETQ. CDR3 length: 15 amino acids. The CDR3 nucleotides are TGCGCCAGCAGCTTGGAGGGTGGTATTGGCACTGAAGCTTTCTTT. This codes for CASSLEGGIGTEAFF.

The chain is built from TRBV9 and TRBJ2-5; 9 bases map to TRBD1. V lost 1 base and J lost 4; bases outside the gene matches: 5. The CDR3 has 15 amino acids. CDR1 is SGDLS and CDR2 is YYNGEE in the germline V gene. This chain's CDR3 is CASSVRTGVGETQYF. CDR3 DNA sequence: TGTGCCAGCAGCGTAAGGACAGGGGTAGGAGAGACCCAGTACTTC. Full variable domain (outside the CDR3, taken from reference TRBV9 and TRBJ2-5): DSGVTQTPKHLITATGQRVTLRCSPRSGDLSVYWYQQSLDQGLQFLIQYYNGEERAKGNILERFSAQQFPDLHSELNLSSLELGDSALYFCASSVRTGVGETQYFGPGTRLLVL.

The rearrangement uses TRBV6-4 and TRBJ2-7; the D gene is possibly TRBD1 (5 bases). This CDR3 is 14 amino acids long. The V gene's germline CDR1 is MRHNA and CDR2 SNTAGT. The V end lost 0 bases, the J end lost 4 bases, and 10 bases lay between the germline ends. The CDR3 loop is CASSDSQGRYEQYV. The CDR3 DNA reads as TGTGCCAGCAGTGACTCGCAGGGAAGATACGAGCAGTACGTC.

This clone was seen once. This chain uses TRBV30 with TRBJ2-3; D remains ambiguous. Trimming stripped 5 bases from V and 6 bases from J, with 24 bases between. From germline, CDR1 is GTSNPN and CDR2 SVGIG (reference sequence). The CDR3 consists of 16 residues. CDR3 DNA: TGTGCCTGGGTACCTCGTGGGCTAACTTTTGCGGATACGCAGTATTTT. Protein: CAWVPRGLTFADTQYF.

This chain links TRBV5-1 with TRBJ2-1, with 14 positions matching TRBD2. The CDR3 sequence is 15 residues long. The ends lost 4 bases at V and 6 bases at J; junction bases unmatched: 3. Germline V lookup: CDR1 SGHRS, CDR2 YFSETQ. CDR3 region: CASSKGLAGANEQFF. DNA for the CDR3: TGCGCCAGCAGCAAGGGACTAGCGGGAGCCAATGAGCAGTTCTTC.

This chain joins TRBV5-1 and TRBJ2-2; D uncertain. Germline V lookup: CDR1 SGHRS, CDR2 YFSETQ. The CDR3 consists of 15 residues. V was pared by 4 bases and J by 3 bases, with 13 bases between. The chain's CDR3 is CASSPGPRDTGELFF. The DNA for the CDR3 is TGCGCCAGCAGCCCCGGCCCCCGGGACACCGGGGAGCTGTTTTTT.